In its sample, the clone carrying this TCR beta chain was seen many times. TCR beta CDR3 regions were amplified from RNA. In the first-round RT-PCR of the TCR CDR3, the HTBI primer set was used. From the multiplex PCR reads, TCRdb called clonotypes with MiXCR, one entry per CDR3 protein. The sample holds 500,000 to 600,000 distinct CDR3 sequences, approximately 16% seen once. This sample is part of a study of T cells in Graves' hyperthyroidism and ophthalmopathy. The CDR3 sequence is 14 residues long. Germline values: CDR1 SNHLY, CDR2 FYNNEI. V shed 6 bases, J shed 10 bases, and the junction held 13 bases outside the gene matches.

The sequenced material came from blood. This clonotype was obtained from a woman between 18 and 29 years old with Graves' hyperthyroidism. The chain links TRBV2 to TRBJ1-1, with 8 bases matching TRBD1. The CDR3 DNA is TGTGCCAGCAGACTAAGTGGGACAGGTGGTGGAGCTTTCTTT. This sequence encodes CASRLSGTGGGAFF.